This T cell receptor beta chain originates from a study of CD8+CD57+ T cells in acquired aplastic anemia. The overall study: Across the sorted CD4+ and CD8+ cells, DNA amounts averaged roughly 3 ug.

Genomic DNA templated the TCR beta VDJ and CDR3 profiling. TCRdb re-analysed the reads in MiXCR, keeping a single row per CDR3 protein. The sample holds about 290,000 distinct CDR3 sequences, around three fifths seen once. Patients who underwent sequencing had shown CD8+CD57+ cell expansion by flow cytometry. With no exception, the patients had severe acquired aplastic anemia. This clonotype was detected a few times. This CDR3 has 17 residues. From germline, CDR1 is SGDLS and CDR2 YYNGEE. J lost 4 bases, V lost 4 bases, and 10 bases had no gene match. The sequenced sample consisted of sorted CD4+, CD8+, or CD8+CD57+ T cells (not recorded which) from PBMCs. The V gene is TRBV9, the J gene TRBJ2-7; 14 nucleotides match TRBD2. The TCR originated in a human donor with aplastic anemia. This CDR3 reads CASSSRLAGGPGYEQYF. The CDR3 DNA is TGTGCCAGCAGCTCCCGACTAGCGGGAGGGCCCGGATACGAGCAGTACTTC.